Here is one T cell receptor beta chain with its context. The antigen remains undetermined. The repertoire was sequenced with immunoSEQ multiplex PCR; TCRdb's copy has only in-frame clones and lacks some. The table lists approximately 120,000 clones, about 94% of them singletons. Losses at the gene ends were 6 bases for V and 4 bases for J; bases not matched to a gene: 11. The germline V gene has CDR1 MDHEN and CDR2 SYDVKM. This CDR3 contains 17 residues. The data stem from a study of cytomegalovirus exposure and HLA in healthy donors. General observations from the study: Cytomegalovirus association was assigned to about 150 TCR beta chains. Per published reports, the classifier diagnosed cytomegalovirus status with high specificity and sensitivity. A few chains linked to CMV were shown in vitro to be specific for CMV antigens.

Sequencing was carried out using PBMCs. The rearrangement links TRBV28 to TRBJ2-1, with 11 bases identical to TRBD2. The TCR was taken from a woman between 18 and 29 years old in good health and CMV-seronegative. This CDR3 is CASSAELAGGLYNEQFF. CDR3 coding DNA: TGTGCCAGCAGCGCCGAGCTAGCGGGAGGACTGTACAATGAGCAGTTCTTC.